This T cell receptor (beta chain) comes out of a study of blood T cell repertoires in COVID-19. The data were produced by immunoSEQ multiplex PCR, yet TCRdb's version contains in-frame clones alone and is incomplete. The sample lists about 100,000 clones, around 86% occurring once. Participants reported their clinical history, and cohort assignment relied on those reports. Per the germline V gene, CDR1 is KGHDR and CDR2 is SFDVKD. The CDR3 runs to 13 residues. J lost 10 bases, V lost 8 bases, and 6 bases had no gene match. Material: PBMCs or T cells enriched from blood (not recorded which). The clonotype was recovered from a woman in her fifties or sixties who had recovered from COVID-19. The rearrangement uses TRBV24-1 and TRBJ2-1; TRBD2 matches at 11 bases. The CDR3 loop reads CATKGTSGYEQFF. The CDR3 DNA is TGTGCCACCAAAGGGACTAGCGGTTACGAGCAGTTCTTC.